This record covers a single T cell receptor beta chain. The target antigen is unknown. Treatment indicated: 10-day PBMC culture with coronavirus spike peptide pools or control peptides (ViraFEST assay). ViraFEST stimulated the growth of antigen-specific T cells using peptide pools and subsequently profiled their TCRs by sequencing. Researchers reported culturing 2 million or so PBMCs per well with approximately 10 IU/ml IL-2 and roughly 9.8 ug/ml peptide pools. Germline CDR1 reads MNHNS; CDR2 reads SASEGT. CDR3 length: 14 residues. V gave up 5 bases and J gave up 8 bases, with 15 bases separating them. The data originate from a study of vaccination and CD4 T cells after COVID-19. The overall study: Six male and four female convalescents took part, two of them Hispanic. Study conclusions and caveats: Spike mono-reactive status applied to 304 of 307 vaccine-specific clones in convalescent patients.

Cultured CD4+ T-cell DNA underwent Oncomine TCR Beta short-read sequencing. TCRdb processed the PCR reads anew with MiXCR; each CDR3 protein has one entry. Of roughly 13,000 distinct CDR3 sequences in the sample, roughly 29% were seen once. This chain links TRBV6-1 with TRBJ1-4, with D tentatively TRBD1 (6 bases). The sample here was CD4+ T cells from blood, cultured in vitro, taken before SARS-CoV-2 vaccination. This receptor was taken from a human donor who received a COVID-19 vaccine. The CDR3 nucleotides are TGTGCCAGCAGTCCTACAGGGAGTGAGGAAAAACTGTTTTTT. Amino acids: CASSPTGSEEKLFF.